This T cell receptor beta chain is drawn from a study of cytomegalovirus exposure and HLA in healthy donors. General study points: Most TCR sequences were rare, but some public TCRs occurred in many donors. The TCR clusters that emerged in the first cohort tended, a later analysis found, to co-occur in the 120 or so validation repertoires. The study put around 180 TCR beta chains on its list as cytomegalovirus-associated.

This CDR3 region has 15 residues. V lost 1 base and J 5 bases, leaving 13 bases between the germline ends. CDR1 is PRHDT, CDR2 FYEKMQ, per germline (reference sequence). Method: immunoSEQ multiplex PCR; TCRdb's copy keeps in-frame clones and lacks some. The table has around 93,000 clones, around 85% seen once. As to this clone: No antigen is known for it.

The sequencing input was PBMCs. The source is a man between 18 and 29 years old in good health and CMV-seropositive. The gene calls are TRBV13 and TRBJ2-3, with D maybe TRBD2 (6 bases). The CDR3 DNA reads as TGTGCCAGCAGCTTAGTATCCGGGGGTGGAGATACGCAGTATTTT. Translation: CASSLVSGGGDTQYF. Full variable domain (missing parts from reference TRBV13 and TRBJ2-3): AAGVIQSPRHLIKEKRETATLKCYPIPRHDTVYWYQQGPGQDPQFLISFYEKMQSDKGSIPDRFSAQQFSDYHSELNMSSLELGDSALYFCASSLVSGGGDTQYFGPGTRLTVL.